This T cell receptor (beta chain) originates from a study of blood T cell repertoires in COVID-19. This CDR3 comprises 18 residues. V dropped 0 bases and J dropped 1 base, with 18 bases sitting between them. Germline V gene lookup returns CDR1 SGDLS and CDR2 YYNGEE. Sequenced by immunoSEQ multiplex PCR; TCRdb stores in-frame clones only, minus some. This repertoire shows 140,000 or so clones, roughly 84% found once; its top ten account for roughly 10%. The count of this clone is one. The chain employs TRBV9 and TRBJ2-3, with D maybe TRBD1 (5 bases). The sample consisted of peripheral blood. The receptor was isolated from a man aged 55-75 years with active or convalescent COVID-19. Here the CDR3 DNA reads TGTGCCAGCAGCGTAGGAGGAAACAGGCCCCCGGGCACAGATACGCAGTATTTT. Protein sequence: CASSVGGNRPPGTDTQYF. Full variable domain (remainder filled in from reference TRBV9 and TRBJ2-3): DSGVTQTPKHLITATGQRVTLRCSPRSGDLSVYWYQQSLDQGLQFLIQYYNGEERAKGNILERFSAQQFPDLHSELNLSSLELGDSALYFCASSVGGNRPPGTDTQYFGPGTRLTVL.